Below are 21 T cell receptor beta chains sequenced from a single sample in a study of sequential checkpoint blockade in melanoma. The protocol was immunoSEQ multiplex PCR, while the TCRdb copy is restricted to in-frame clones and leaves out a portion. This table has around 6,000 clones, 15% to 20% appearing once. Sample treatment: randomized to nivolumab then ipilimumab (arm A) or the reverse (arm B). This sample comprised tumor tissue (inferred from file names), obtained from a patient given nivolumab and ipilimumab in sequence. These receptors were collected from a human donor with melanoma.

The V gene is TRBV9, the J gene TRBJ1-2; D uncertain. The CDR3 spans 16 residues. V lost 3 bases, J lost 5 bases, and 20 bases lay in between. Germline V CDR1 and CDR2: SGDLS, YYNGEE. CDR3 sequence reads: CASSAPLRAHLYGYTF. The CDR3 DNA reads as TGTGCCAGCAGCGCCCCTCTCCGGGCCCACCTTTATGGCTACACCTTC.

This clone is classed as medium-sized. V gene TRBV11-3 combines with J gene TRBJ2-1; 9 positions match TRBD1. This CDR3 contains 14 residues. Germline CDR1 is SGHNT and CDR2 is YENEEA. J gave up 7 bases and V 3 bases, and 4 bases lay outside the gene matches. CDR3 bases: TGTGCCAGCAGCTTGGGACAGGGACATAATGAGCAGTTCTTC. Protein product: CASSLGQGHNEQFF.

This clone has just a few counts. The rearrangement links TRBV6-8 to TRBJ2-2, with D possibly matching TRBD1 (6 bases). V was cut by 6 bases and J by 1 base, with 12 bases left in between. In germline, CDR1 is MNHGY, CDR2 SAAAGT. The CDR3 loop spans 15 amino acids. This chain's CDR3 is CASRGWTENTGELFF. The CDR3 nucleotides read TGTGCCAGCAGGGGTTGGACAGAGAACACCGGGGAGCTGTTTTTT.

This clone was detected a few times. The V and J genes are TRBV6-8 and TRBJ2-2; D unclear. This CDR3 spans 16 amino acids. CDR1 and CDR2 (germline): MNHGY, SAAAGT. V lost 6 bases and J lost 4, with 18 bases in between. The CDR3 DNA follows: TGTGCCAGCAGCCAGGTCGAGCCCGAGTTCACCGGGGAGCTGTTTTTT. Translating gives CASSQVEPEFTGELFF.

By share, this clone counts as medium-sized. V and J are TRBV11-3 and TRBJ2-5; TRBD2 agrees at 14 bases. The germline V gene encodes CDR1 SGHNT and CDR2 YENEEA. J was trimmed by 4 bases and V by 5 bases; bases with no gene match: 3. This CDR3 is built from 15 residues. In nucleotides, the CDR3 is TGTGCCAGCAGCCCGGGACTAGCGGGGGTAGAGACCCAGTACTTC. Its translation is CASSPGLAGVETQYF. Together with reference TRBV11-3 and TRBJ2-5, the CDR3 gives the full variable domain: EAGVVQSPRYKIIEKKQPVAFWCNPISGHNTLYWYLQNLGQGPELLIRYENEEAVDDSQLPKDRFSAERLKGVDSTLKIQPAELGDSAVYLCASSPGLAGVETQYFGPGTRLLVL.

This clone was observed a few times. This chain connects TRBV9 to TRBJ1-2; D is undetermined. The CDR3 contains 15 residues. The V end was cut by 6 bases, the J end by 4 bases, with 19 bases between. Germline V gene lookup returns CDR1 SGDLS and CDR2 YYNGEE. The CDR3 DNA sequence: TGTGCCAGCACGCCGGCGGTGGGGAAGTCCTATGGCTACACCTTC. Translated, it gives CASTPAVGKSYGYTF.

Ten or more counts support this clone. The rearrangement links TRBV7-4 to TRBJ2-1; D gene ambiguous. CDR1 is SGHVT, CDR2 SQSDAQ, per germline. V lost 3 bases and J lost 7, with 10 bases in between. The CDR3 runs 13 residues. The CDR3 nucleotides are TGTGCCAGCAGCTTCACCCCCTGGAATGAGCAGTTCTTC. Protein product: CASSFTPWNEQFF.

The chain couples TRBV28 to TRBJ2-1; 7 positions agree with TRBD1. Germline V CDR1 and CDR2: MDHEN, SYDVKM. V was clipped by 7 bases and J by 3 bases; unmatched bases: 3. This CDR3 has 13 residues. For the CDR3, the DNA is TGTGCCAGCATCCGGGACAGCTACAATGAGCAGTTCTTC. It yields the protein CASIRDSYNEQFF.

This clone was seen only once. The rearrangement joins TRBV19 to TRBJ2-3; 9 bases are a match to TRBD2. The CDR3 length is 14 residues. CDR1 and CDR2 from the germline V gene are LNHDA and SQIVND (reference sequence). V trimming: 7 bases; J trimming: 3 bases; junction bases outside the gene matches: 5. The CDR3 sequence: CASTKTSGTDTQYF. As DNA, the CDR3 is TGTGCCAGTACCAAGACTAGCGGAACAGATACGCAGTATTTT.

This clone showed up just a few times. The rearrangement links TRBV19 to TRBJ1-1; D call uncertain. Trimming cost V 1 base and J 2 bases, with 14 bases left between them. The CDR3 totals 16 residues. CDR1 LNHDA and CDR2 SQIVND come from the germline V gene (reference sequence). DNA for the CDR3: TGTGCCAGTAGTATAGGGCGGACGTATGTAAACACTGAAGCTTTCTTT. It codes for CASSIGRTYVNTEAFF. Full variable domain (missing parts from reference TRBV19 and TRBJ1-1): DGGITQSPKYLFRKEGQNVTLSCEQNLNHDAMYWYRQDPGQGLRLIYYSQIVNDFQKGDIAEGYSVSREKKESFPLTVTSAQKNPTAFYLCASSIGRTYVNTEAFFGQGTRLTVV.

This clone turned up a few times. The J gene is TRBJ1-1, the V gene TRBV10-3; D may be TRBD1 (5 bases). V lost 0 bases and J 1 base, leaving 12 bases between the germline ends. Looked up from germline, CDR1 is ENHRY and CDR2 is SYGVKD. This CDR3 contains 16 residues. Written as DNA, the CDR3 is TGTGCCATCAGTGAGTCAGAGGGACGGCAGAACACTGAAGCTTTCTTT. It codes for CAISESEGRQNTEAFF.

V usage is TRBV12-2 and J usage is TRBJ1-6. TRBV12-2 is termed a pseudogene. This CDR3 is 17 amino acids long. CDR3: CASRFRFLSSYNSPLHF. DNA for the CDR3: TGTGCAAGTCGCTTCCGGTTCCTTAGCTCCTATAATTCACCCCTCCACTTT.

This clone was detected many times. The J gene is TRBJ1-1, the V gene TRBV11-3, with 9 nucleotides matching TRBD1. Germline-derived CDR1 and CDR2 are SGHNT and YENEEA. The CDR3 covers 14 residues. Unmatched junction bases numbered 6, after V lost 5 bases and J lost 5 bases. The CDR3 reads CASSQDRGGTEAFF. For the CDR3, the DNA is TGTGCCAGCAGCCAGGACAGGGGAGGAACTGAAGCTTTCTTT.

J is TRBJ1-5 and V is TRBV23-1; 8 bases are shared with TRBD1. TRBV23-1 is placed among ORFs of uncertain function. CDR3 length: 13 amino acids. V shed 3 bases, J shed 5 bases, and the junction held 0 bases outside the gene matches. The CDR3 protein is CASSHRGHQPQHF. DNA of the CDR3: TGCGCCAGCAGTCACAGGGGGCATCAGCCCCAGCATTTT.

The chain couples TRBV6-8 to TRBJ2-5; D gene uncertain. There are 12 residues in the CDR3. The germline CDR1 and CDR2 sequences are MNHGY and SAAAGT. Trimming pared 0 bases from V and 2 bases from J, leaving 1 base between. The CDR3 DNA is TGTGCCAGCAGTTACTCTCAAGAGACCCAGTACTTC. It encodes CASSYSQETQYF.

The chain links TRBV19 to TRBJ2-7; D perhaps matches TRBD1 (6 bases). The germline V gene has CDR1 LNHDA and CDR2 SQIVND (reference sequence). V was trimmed by 6 bases and J by 5 bases, leaving 32 bases between them. The CDR3 has 19 residues. This chain's CDR3 is CASSPEYYVVTGGFDEQYF. In DNA, the CDR3 is TGTGCCAGTAGCCCCGAGTACTATGTTGTGACTGGGGGCTTCGACGAGCAGTACTTC.

The chain uses TRBV19 and TRBJ1-6; D is unclear. This CDR3 region has 14 residues. Germline CDR1 reads LNHDA; CDR2 reads SQIVND (reference sequence). Trimming shortened V by 4 bases and J by 12 bases, and 16 bases separated the two germline ends. CDR3 region: CASSKGPSEGPLHF. The CDR3 nucleotides are TGTGCCAGTAGTAAAGGCCCCTCTGAGGGACCCCTCCACTTT. The whole variable domain, remainder taken from reference TRBV19 and TRBJ1-6, is DGGITQSPKYLFRKEGQNVTLSCEQNLNHDAMYWYRQDPGQGLRLIYYSQIVNDFQKGDIAEGYSVSREKKESFPLTVTSAQKNPTAFYLCASSKGPSEGPLHFGNGTRLTVT.

The V call is TRBV9, the J call TRBJ2-6; TRBD1 agrees at 10 bases. The CDR3 consists of 16 residues. Germline V gene data show CDR1 as SGDLS and CDR2 as YYNGEE. The V gene end was trimmed by 4 bases and the J gene end by 4 bases; junction bases not matched to a gene: 5. The CDR3 is CASSRGTGAGANVLTF. DNA for the CDR3: TGTGCCAGCAGCCGCGGGACAGGGGCCGGGGCCAACGTCCTGACTTTC.

V is TRBV15 and J is TRBJ1-5, with D tentatively TRBD1 (6 bases). Trimming took off 1 base at V and 3 bases at J, with 7 bases between the two ends. Germline V CDR1 and CDR2: LNHNV, YYDKDF (reference sequence). This CDR3 has 14 amino acids. The CDR3 region is CATSRAGANQPQHF. As DNA, the CDR3 is TGTGCCACCAGCAGAGCAGGGGCCAATCAGCCCCAGCATTTT.

The rearrangement uses TRBV30 and TRBJ2-5; TRBD1 is a possible D gene (6 bases). Trimming removed 4 bases at V and 4 bases at J, with 19 bases between. Germline CDR1 is GTSNPN and CDR2 is SVGIG (reference sequence). This CDR3 comprises 15 residues. As DNA, the CDR3 is TGTGCCTGGAACAACTGGGTGGGGGCTCGAGAGACCCAGTACTTC. Amino acids: CAWNNWVGARETQYF.

The chain is built from TRBV6-8 and TRBJ2-7, with TRBD1 matching over 8 bases. The CDR3 is made up of 16 amino acids. Losses at the gene ends were 6 bases for V and 6 bases for J; bases not matched to a gene: 16. Germline CDR1 and CDR2: MNHGY and SAAAGT. CDR3: CASSRPSRGQAGEQYF. The CDR3 DNA sequence: TGTGCCAGCAGCCGACCCTCCAGGGGGCAGGCGGGCGAGCAGTACTTC.